Listed here are 9 T cell receptor beta chains from one sample, sequenced in a study of blood T cell repertoires in COVID-19. TCRdb's table, derived via immunoSEQ multiplex PCR, lists solely in-frame clones and lacks some. The sample shows 180,000 or so clones, 80% to 90% of them seen only once. Sample: peripheral blood. These receptors all come from a human donor with active or convalescent COVID-19. The donor label of this sample is uncertain.

V and J are TRBV6-5 and TRBJ1-3; 8 positions agree with TRBD1. The trim removed 8 bases at V and 0 bases at J, leaving 6 bases unmatched. Germline V gene lookup returns CDR1 MNHEY and CDR2 SVGAGI. The CDR3 runs to 15 residues. CDR3 sequence: CASSQGAFSGNTIYF. CDR3 coding DNA: TGTGCCAGCTCTCAGGGGGCGTTCTCTGGAAACACCATATATTTT.

The gene calls are TRBV27 and TRBJ2-2; tentatively, D is TRBD2 (7 bases). The CDR3 is made up of 15 amino acids. Between the trimmed V and J ends, which lost 2 bases and 6 bases, there was a span of 13 bases. Germline CDR1 is MNHEY and CDR2 is SMNVEV (reference sequence). CDR3 DNA sequence: TGTGCCAGCAGTTTAGGATCGGGGGGCCCCGGGGAGCTGTTTTTT. As protein: CASSLGSGGPGELFF.

This chain joins TRBV5-8 and TRBJ2-7; tentatively, D is TRBD1 (6 bases). The CDR3 runs to 14 residues. The germline CDR1 and CDR2 sequences are SGHTS and YDEGEE. Trimming took 2 bases from V and 3 from J, leaving 12 bases between them. CDR3 nucleotide sequence: TGTGCCAGCAGCTTAGAACAGGGAGACTACGAGCAGTACTTC. Translating gives CASSLEQGDYEQYF.

This clone was observed a handful of times. The chain joins TRBV7-9 to TRBJ1-1; perhaps TRBD1 as D (5 bases). CDR1 and CDR2 (germline): SEHNR, FQNEAQ (reference sequence). This CDR3 spans 14 amino acids. V lost 5 bases to trimming and J lost 1 base, with 11 bases between them. The CDR3 region is CASSAVQANTEAFF. The CDR3 DNA sequence: TGTGCCAGCAGCGCCGTACAGGCGAACACTGAAGCTTTCTTT.

The V gene is TRBV11-1, the J gene TRBJ2-3; a possible D gene is TRBD2 (6 bases). CDR3 size: 14 residues. Per germline, CDR1 SGHAT and CDR2 FQDESV (reference sequence). The V end was cut by 3 bases, the J end by 3 bases, with 10 bases between. CDR3: CASSFDGRTDTQYF. For the CDR3, the DNA is TGTGCCAGCAGCTTCGACGGGAGAACAGATACGCAGTATTTT. Complete variable domain (other parts from reference TRBV11-1 and TRBJ2-3): EAEVAQSPRYKITEKSQAVAFWCDPISGHATLYWYRQILGQGPELLVQFQDESVVDDSQLPKDRFSAERLKGVDSTLKIQPAELGDSAMYLCASSFDGRTDTQYFGPGTRLTVL.

This chain uses TRBV28 with TRBJ2-7; TRBD2 matches 9 bases. V lost 5 bases, J lost 4 bases, and 15 bases stayed unmatched. The V gene's germline CDR1 is MDHEN and CDR2 SYDVKM. The CDR3 is 17 amino acids. CDR3 nucleotide sequence: TGTGCCAGCAGTGACCGGATTGCGGGGGGGCTGGGGTACGAGCAGTACTTC. This encodes CASSDRIAGGLGYEQYF.

This chain joins TRBV18 and TRBJ2-5; D unclear. Germline values: CDR1 KGHSH, CDR2 LQKENI. CDR3 length equals 15 residues. Trimming removed 3 bases from V and 4 bases from J, with 15 bases in between. CDR3 DNA: TGTGCCAGCTCACCCTGGCTAGTCGGCGGAGAGACCCAGTACTTC. This gives the protein CASSPWLVGGETQYF. Full variable domain (remainder filled in from reference TRBV18 and TRBJ2-5): NAGVMQNPRHLVRRRGQEARLRCSPMKGHSHVYWYRQLPEEGLKFMVYLQKENIIDESGMPKERFSAEFPKEGPSILRIQQVVRGDSAAYFCASSPWLVGGETQYFGPGTRLLVL.

On this clone itself: Sequence at one end of the junction differs from germline and may be a read error. The gene calls are TRBV2 and TRBJ2-3; D is perhaps TRBD2 (5 bases). In germline, CDR1 is SNHLY, CDR2 FYNNEI. This CDR3 has 12 amino acids. The CDR3 coding sequence is TGTGCCAGCAGTTCTAGCAGAGATACGCAGTATTTT. This codes for CASSSSRDTQYF. The full variable domain, with the rest looked up from reference TRBV2 and TRBJ2-3, is EPEVTQTPSHQVTQMGQEVILRCVPISNHLYFYWYRQILGQKVEFLVSFYNNEISEKSEIFDDQFSVERPDGSNFTLKIRSTKLEDSAMYFCASSSSRDTQYFGPGTRLTVL.

This clone was recorded only once. The chain recombines TRBV7-2 with TRBJ2-7; 10 bases are a match to TRBD2. The germline V gene encodes CDR1 SGHTA and CDR2 FQGNSA. This CDR3 has 17 residues. The V gene end was trimmed by 0 bases and the J gene end by 4 bases; junction bases not matched to a gene: 9. CDR3 in DNA: TGTGCCAGCAGCTTAGCTAGCGGGGGGCCGTTATCTTACGAGCAGTACTTC. Protein: CASSLASGGPLSYEQYF.